This TCR beta chain came from a study of blood T cell repertoires in COVID-19. Turning to the study itself: Donors in the United States, Italy and Spain gave samples during acute or convalescent COVID-19. PBMCs, B-cell-depleted T cells, or T cells were the source of the cDNA or gDNA that made up the material.

V gave up 1 base and J gave up 2 bases; unmatched junction bases: 4. The CDR3 is 16 residues long. Germline CDR1 and CDR2: SGHAT and FQNNGV. Original processing notes: Reference gene primers were amplified, and this amplification served to estimate nucleated cell counts. Produced via immunoSEQ multiplex PCR; TCRdb's table is partial and in-frame only. The D gene and trimming were derived from the DNA, and the V and J assignments and clone size from that table. The profile shows 240,000 or so clones, more than 75% of them singletons. The V and J genes are TRBV11-2 and TRBJ1-5, with 8 positions matching TRBD1. Sequencing used peripheral blood. This sequence originates from a woman aged 40 to 49 who had recovered from COVID-19. CDR3 in DNA: TGTGCCAGCAGCTTAGGGTACAGGGGGGGCAATCAGCCCCAGCATTTT. Residues: CASSLGYRGGNQPQHF.